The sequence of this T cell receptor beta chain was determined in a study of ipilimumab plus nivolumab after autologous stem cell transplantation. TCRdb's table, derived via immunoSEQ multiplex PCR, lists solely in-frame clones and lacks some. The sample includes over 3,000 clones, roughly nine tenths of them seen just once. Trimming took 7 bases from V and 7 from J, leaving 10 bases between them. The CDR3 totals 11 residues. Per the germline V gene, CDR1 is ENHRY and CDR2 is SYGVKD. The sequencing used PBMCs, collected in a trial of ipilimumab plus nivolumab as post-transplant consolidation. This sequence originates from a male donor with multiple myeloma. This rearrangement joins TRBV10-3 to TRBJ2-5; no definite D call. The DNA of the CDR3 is TGTGCCATCAAGAACGTTGGGACCCAGTACTTC. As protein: CAIKNVGTQYF.